The present T cell receptor beta chain was sequenced within a study of blood T cell repertoires in COVID-19. Study information: Collection of acute and convalescent COVID-19 samples took place in the United States, Italy and Spain. PBMCs, B-cell-depleted T cells, or T cells provided the cDNA or gDNA that made up the material.

V lost 2 bases and J lost 5; bases outside the gene matches: 19. This CDR3 comprises 20 residues. Germline loops: CDR1 LGHNA, CDR2 YNFKEQ. Study processing details: Amplification with reference gene primers provided the estimates of nucleated cell counts. The protocol was immunoSEQ multiplex PCR, while the TCRdb copy is restricted to in-frame clones and leaves out a portion. The V and J calls and clone size are taken from that table; D and trimming were inferred from the DNA. Of approximately 230,000 clones listed, approximately 79% are singletons. Sequencing was done on a sample of peripheral blood. This sequence joins TRBV4-2 and TRBJ2-2; 8 bases map to TRBD2. This receptor was taken from a woman aged 40 to 50 with active or convalescent COVID-19. In DNA, the CDR3 is TGTGCCAGCAGCCAATATCGAGGGGTCGCGGGGGGCGGAGGAACCGGGGAGCTGTTTTTT. Translated, it gives CASSQYRGVAGGGGTGELFF.